Listed here are 9 T cell receptor beta chains from one sample, sequenced in a study of identical twins. MiXCR, run by TCRdb on the 5' RACE reads, gives a single entry per CDR3 protein. The repertoire has just under 650,000 distinct CDR3 sequences, just over 7% of them found once; the top ten carry 1.6%. This sample also appeared in a second study, on yellow fever vaccine responses in identical twins.

Sequenced: PBMCs. These receptors originate from a woman aged 18 to 35 in good health.

The V and J genes are TRBV29-1 and TRBJ2-2; TRBD1 aligns across 10 bases. Germline loops: CDR1 SQVTM, CDR2 ANQGSEA. This CDR3 region has 16 residues. After removal of 2 bases from V and 5 bases from J, the junction contained 8 bases not matched to a gene. The CDR3 DNA follows: TGCAGCGTTGAACCCATGACAGGGGGCCGGACCGGGGAGCTGTTTTTT. Its protein product is CSVEPMTGGRTGELFF.

This clonotype came up a few times. Being one base from a much bigger clone, this may be a read error. J is TRBJ2-3 and V is TRBV5-4; 9 positions match TRBD1. This CDR3 has 15 residues. The junction had 7 bases not matched to a gene; V was cut back by 4 bases and J by 4 bases. Germline V gene data show CDR1 as SGHNT and CDR2 as YYREEE (reference sequence). This chain's CDR3 is CASSPRDRASDTQYF. CDR3 DNA sequence: TGTGCCAGCAGCCCCCGGGACAGGGCGTCAGATACGCAGTATTTT.

This clonotype appeared a few times. This chain joins TRBV6-5 and TRBJ1-1; D is undetermined. The length of the CDR3 is 14 residues. CDR1 and CDR2 (germline): MNHEY, SVGAGI. V lost 3 bases, J lost 1 base, and 9 bases lay in between. The CDR3 is CASSYIGRNTEAFF. The CDR3 DNA sequence: TGTGCCAGCAGTTATATTGGTAGGAACACTGAAGCTTTCTTT.

The chain recombines TRBV5-1 with TRBJ2-1; TRBD2 matches at 8 bases. Germline trimming cut 4 bases from V and 0 bases from J; bases unmatched to any gene: 3. The length of the CDR3 is 15 residues. Germline CDR1 SGHRS, CDR2 YFSETQ. In DNA, the CDR3 is TGCGCCAGCAGCCCCGGGGGGGACTCCTACAATGAGCAGTTCTTC. Translation: CASSPGGDSYNEQFF.

This clonotype came up many times. The chain links TRBV21-1 to TRBJ1-1; the table's D gene call, TRBD1, was not cross checked with the DNA. TRBV21-1 is listed as a pseudogene. This CDR3 is 17 amino acids long. The CDR3 sequence: CASSYINDRRGDTEAFF. The CDR3 DNA follows: TGTGCCAGCAGCTACATCAACGACAGGCGGGGGGACACTGAAGCTTTCTTT.

This clonotype came up a few times. V gene TRBV10-2 combines with J gene TRBJ1-6; D is uncertain. The germline CDR1 and CDR2 sequences are WSHSY and SAAADI. V shed 4 bases and J shed 9 bases, with 13 bases lying between them. The length of the CDR3 is 14 residues. The CDR3 DNA sequence: TGCGCCAGCAGTGTACAGTCCGCAAGTTCACCCCTCCACTTT. It translates to CASSVQSASSPLHF.

The rearrangement links TRBV11-2 to TRBJ2-5, with D unresolved. In germline, CDR1 is SGHAT, CDR2 FQNNGV. The CDR3 runs to 16 residues. V lost 4 bases, J lost 5 bases, and 20 bases lay in between. The DNA of the CDR3 is TGTGCCAGCAGCTACGTAGTTGGGTATTCGCGGGAGACCCAGTACTTC. Translation: CASSYVVGYSRETQYF.

This clonotype was seen ten or more times. The chain uses TRBV5-1 and TRBJ2-3, with a possible D match to TRBD2 (6 bases). Germline V lookup: CDR1 SGHRS, CDR2 YFSETQ. The CDR3 contains 16 residues. Deletions cut 7 bases from V and 2 bases from J, with 20 bases between. In DNA form, the CDR3 reads TGCGCCAGCTCTCCCGGCGGCTCTAGCGACACAGATACGCAGTATTTT. It specifies CASSPGGSSDTDTQYF.

The genes are TRBV7-8 and TRBJ2-1; 7 bases fit TRBD2. The CDR3 has 15 residues. Germline V gene data show CDR1 as SGHVS and CDR2 as FQNEAQ. V lost 11 bases and J lost 5; bases outside the gene matches: 15. CDR3 protein: CASLTKRGTNNEQFF. The CDR3, as DNA: TGTGCCTCTCTGACGAAGCGGGGTACCAACAATGAGCAGTTCTTC. The entire variable domain, with the rest obtained from reference TRBV7-8 and TRBJ2-1, is as follows: GAGVSQSPRYKVAKRGQDVALRCDPISGHVSLFWYQQALGQGPEFLTYFQNEAQLDKSGLPSDRFFAERPEGSVSTLKIQRTQQEDSAVYLCASLTKRGTNNEQFFGPGTRLTVL.